This T cell receptor beta chain was identified in a study of graft-versus-host responses after intestinal transplantation. Study-wide context: Grafts that recipients had were multivisceral, liver-intestinal, or isolated intestinal transplants. Each recipient received anti-thymocyte globulin induction, then tacrolimus and steroids for approximately 3 years. Overall study results and limits: Recipient-marrow GvH clones were detected, some having first appeared in ileum or blood. Early after transplant, HvG clones declined as circulating GvH clones peaked.

Of note for this clone: Antigen: not known.

Measured with immunoSEQ multiplex PCR; TCRdb has only the in-frame clones, and not every one. The sample carries over 120,000 clones, about nine tenths recorded once. The CDR3 loop spans 16 amino acids. V was cut by 5 bases and J by 4 bases, with 19 bases left in between. Germline-derived CDR1 and CDR2 are SGHVS and FNYEAQ. This receptor was obtained from a human donor who received an intestinal transplant. The chain joins TRBV7-6 to TRBJ2-3; D remains ambiguous. Sequences were derived from unstimulated CD4+ T cells sorted from spleen or lymph node cells, sampled before intestinal transplant. This CDR3 reads CASSLRGSDKPDTQYF. In DNA form, the CDR3 reads TGTGCCAGCAGCCTCCGAGGTAGTGACAAACCAGATACGCAGTATTTT. The full variable domain, rest sourced from reference TRBV7-6 and TRBJ2-3, is GAGVSQSPRYKVTKRGQDVALRCDPISGHVSLYWYRQALGQGPEFLTYFNYEAQQDKSGLPNDRFSAERPEGSISTLTIQRTEQRDSAMYRCASSLRGSDKPDTQYFGPGTRLTVL.